This TCR beta chain was identified during a study of T cell repertoires in cytomegalovirus infection. The wider study: Public TCR beta signatures were indicative of both CMV infection and a matching HLA type. Study-wide results and caveats: The cumulative frequency of public TCR beta families distinguished individuals who carried CMV together with the relevant HLA.

This clonotype has more than one count but fewer than ten. Its antigen is not known. TCRdb reprocessed the reads with MiXCR, giving one entry per CDR3 protein. This table holds more than 350,000 distinct CDR3 sequences, approximately 31% found once. This CDR3 has 14 amino acids. Trimming removed 1 base from V and 7 bases from J; junction bases left unmatched: 4. CDR1 is SGDLS and CDR2 is YYNGEE in the germline V gene. Material: PBMCs. The V call is TRBV9, the J call TRBJ2-1, with 8 positions matching TRBD2. The receptor comes from a human donor in good health (CMV status not recorded). Some clones in this sample may be carry-over from other donors' samples. This CDR3 reads CASSVFLAGNEQFF. The CDR3 DNA follows: TGTGCCAGCAGCGTATTTTTAGCGGGGAATGAGCAGTTCTTC.